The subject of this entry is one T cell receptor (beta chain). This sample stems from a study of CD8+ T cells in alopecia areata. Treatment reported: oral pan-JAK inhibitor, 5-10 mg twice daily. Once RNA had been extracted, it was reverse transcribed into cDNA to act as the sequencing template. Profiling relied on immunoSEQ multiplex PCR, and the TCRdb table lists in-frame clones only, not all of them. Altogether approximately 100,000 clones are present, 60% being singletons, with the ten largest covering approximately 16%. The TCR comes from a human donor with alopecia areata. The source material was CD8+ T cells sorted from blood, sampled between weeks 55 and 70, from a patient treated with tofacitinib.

The CDR3 nucleotides read TGTGCCAGCGCGCTTCTTCCAGGGGAGCCCCAGCATTTT. Its translation is CASALLPGEPQHF. V gene TRBV28 combines with J gene TRBJ1-5; a weak D match, TRBD1 (6 bases). With 8 bases removed from V and 8 bases from J, the gap between germline ends came to 16 bases. Germline V CDR1 and CDR2: MDHEN, SYDVKM. The CDR3 runs 13 residues. The entire variable domain, with the rest obtained from reference TRBV28 and TRBJ1-5, is as follows: DVKVTQSSRYLVKRTGEKVFLECVQDMDHENMFWYRQDPGLGLRLIYFSYDVKMKEKGDIPEGYSVSREKKERFSLILESASTNQTSMYLCASALLPGEPQHFGDGTRLSIL.